A single sample is the source of the 21 T cell receptor beta chains below, sequenced in a study of T cell repertoires in cytomegalovirus infection. A single record per CDR3 protein comes from TCRdb applying MiXCR to the reads. The profile shows some 300,000 distinct CDR3 sequences, roughly a sixth of them singletons. Input material: PBMCs. These receptors all stem from a human donor in good health (CMV status not recorded). Some clones in this sample may be carry-over from other donors' samples.

V usage is TRBV19 and J usage is TRBJ1-4; TRBD1 might be the D (6 bases). The CDR3 spans 15 residues. Germline V CDR1 and CDR2: LNHDA, SQIVND (reference sequence). Trimming removed 5 bases from V and 0 bases from J, with 10 bases in between. In DNA, the CDR3 is TGTGCCAGTAGTCCAAGGACAGCAACTAATGAAAAACTGTTTTTT. The encoded protein is CASSPRTATNEKLFF.

This clonotype occurred many times. The chain is built from TRBV28 and TRBJ1-2; D not certain. Germline CDR1 reads MDHEN; CDR2 reads SYDVKM. Trimming took 2 bases from V and 3 from J, leaving 10 bases between them. CDR3 length: 14 residues. DNA of the CDR3: TGTGCCAGCAGTTTACTTACGGGTGACTATGGCTACACCTTC. This encodes CASSLLTGDYGYTF.

This clonotype was found a few times. This chain links TRBV6-2 or TRBV6-3 with TRBJ2-1; 14 bases align to TRBD2. V lost 8 bases and J lost 4; bases outside the gene matches: 10. The CDR3 runs to 17 residues. Germline CDR1 is MNHEY and CDR2 is SVGEGT. This CDR3 is CASGGLAGVTLYNEQFF. The CDR3 bases are TGTGCCAGCGGGGGACTAGCGGGGGTAACTCTTTACAATGAGCAGTTCTTC.

Only a few counts were recorded for this clonotype. The chain employs TRBV7-8 and TRBJ2-1; D not certain. This CDR3 has 16 residues. In germline, CDR1 is SGHVS, CDR2 FQNEAQ. V was clipped by 5 bases and J by 0 bases, with 14 bases between them. The CDR3 here is CASSGIQKSSYNEQFF. The DNA of the CDR3 is TGTGCCAGCAGCGGGATACAAAAAAGCTCCTACAATGAGCAGTTCTTC.

This clonotype was seen at least ten times. CDR3 sequence (DNA): TGTGCCAGCAGCCTTGGTTCGTTCGGGGAGCTGTTTTTT. Amino acids: CASSLGSFGELFF. The chain recombines TRBV7-6 with TRBJ2-2; no definite D call. The CDR3 consists of 13 residues. Germline loops: CDR1 SGHVS, CDR2 FNYEAQ. The V end was cut by 5 bases, the J end by 7 bases, with 11 bases between.

The rearrangement uses TRBV20-1 and TRBJ2-7, with TRBD1 identical over 8 bases. Germline-derived CDR1 and CDR2 are DFQATT and SNEGSKA (reference sequence). The CDR3 is 14 residues long. V gave up 3 bases and J gave up 1 base; unmatched junction bases: 5. CDR3 DNA: TGCAGTGCTAGCCGGACAGGGAAATCCTACGAGCAGTACTTC. As protein: CSASRTGKSYEQYF.

V and J are TRBV29-1 and TRBJ1-4; the match to TRBD1 covers 10 bases. Per germline, CDR1 SQVTM and CDR2 ANQGSEA. J gave up 7 bases and V 6 bases, and 5 bases lay outside the gene matches. The CDR3 sequence is 13 residues long. For the CDR3, the DNA is TGCAGCGTCGGACAGGGGGGCGGTGAAAAACTGTTTTTT. Protein sequence: CSVGQGGGEKLFF.

The chain carries TRBV12-3 or TRBV12-4 and TRBJ1-2; D may be TRBD1 (5 bases). The CDR3 runs to 13 residues. The V gene lost 6 bases and the J gene lost 1 base, with 9 bases spanning the gap. CDR3 protein: CASRIDSNYGYTF. In DNA, the CDR3 is TGTGCCAGCAGGATAGACAGTAACTATGGCTACACCTTC.

This clonotype was recorded a few times. The V and J genes are TRBV19 and TRBJ2-2; 14 bases line up with TRBD2. V lost 5 bases and J lost 1; bases outside the gene matches: 3. The CDR3 runs 17 residues. The germline V gene encodes CDR1 LNHDA and CDR2 SQIVND (reference sequence). DNA for the CDR3: TGTGCCAGTAGTGTCGGACTAGCGGGGGGGAACACCGGGGAGCTGTTTTTT. Translation gives CASSVGLAGGNTGELFF.

The rearrangement links TRBV4-3 to TRBJ2-7; 8 bases match TRBD2. The junction had 15 bases not matched to a gene; V was cut back by 0 bases and J by 2 bases. In germline, CDR1 is LGHNA, CDR2 YSLEER. The CDR3 is made up of 19 amino acids. CDR3 sequence: CASSQDRTSIAGITYEQYF. CDR3 bases: TGCGCCAGCAGCCAAGATCGTACTAGCATAGCGGGGATAACCTACGAGCAGTACTTC.

The V call is TRBV7-2, the J call TRBJ2-1; possibly TRBD1 or TRBD2 for D (6 bases each). Germline V gene lookup returns CDR1 SGHTA and CDR2 FQGNSA. The CDR3 totals 17 residues. Trimming cost V 3 bases and J 0 bases, with 15 bases left between them. The CDR3 DNA reads as TGTGCCAGCAGCTTGCAAAGGGAGGACAGCTCCTACAATGAGCAGTTCTTC. It codes for CASSLQREDSSYNEQFF.

This clonotype appeared many times. V and J are TRBV12-3 or TRBV12-4 and TRBJ1-4, with D hard to call. V dropped 3 bases and J dropped 5 bases, with 13 bases sitting between them. The length of the CDR3 is 15 residues. This CDR3 reads CASSFSLQKNEKLFF. The CDR3 DNA sequence: TGTGCCAGCAGTTTTTCGCTGCAGAAAAATGAAAAACTGTTTTTT.

This clonotype was detected many times. This chain connects TRBV10-3 to TRBJ1-4, with no clear D. V lost 3 bases and J 6 bases, leaving 11 bases between the germline ends. Germline V gene data show CDR1 as ENHRY and CDR2 as SYGVKD. The length of the CDR3 is 14 residues. Here the CDR3 reads CAISEGLGDEKLFF. DNA for the CDR3: TGTGCCATCAGTGAAGGGTTGGGAGATGAAAAACTGTTTTTT.

Ten or more counts support this clonotype. The chain uses TRBV6-1 and TRBJ2-7; TRBD2 matches 7 bases. Germline V lookup: CDR1 MNHNS, CDR2 SASEGT. CDR3 length: 12 residues. The J segment lost 2 bases and the V segment lost 11 bases, leaving 6 bases of the junction unmatched. The CDR3 nucleotides are TGTGCCGCCCGACTAGCTACCTACGAGCAGTACTTC. It encodes CAARLATYEQYF.

The chain links TRBV12-3 or TRBV12-4 to TRBJ1-4, with 11 bases that match TRBD1. The CDR3 spans 16 residues. V lost 6 bases to trimming and J lost 8 bases; unmatched junction nucleotides: 11. The CDR3 region has the DNA TGTGCCAGCAGACGAGCGGGGACAGGGGGTTGGGAAAAACTGTTTTTT. Amino acids: CASRRAGTGGWEKLFF.

This clonotype was seen a few times. The rearrangement uses TRBV6-5 and TRBJ2-7; no clear D gene. CDR1 MNHEY and CDR2 SVGAGI come from the germline V gene. The CDR3 runs to 15 residues. V was shortened by 0 bases and J by 4 bases, with 13 bases between the two germline ends. In DNA form, the CDR3 reads TGTGCCAGCAGTTACTCGACCTACAGCCCGTACGAGCAGTACTTC. Encoded protein: CASSYSTYSPYEQYF.

There are many counts of this clonotype. The chain recombines TRBV7-2 with TRBJ1-6; unclear D gene. The CDR3 runs to 14 residues. In germline, CDR1 is SGHTA, CDR2 FQGNSA. Trimming pared 1 base from V and 8 bases from J, leaving 9 bases between. This CDR3 is CASSLVPTDSPLHF. The CDR3 DNA is TGTGCCAGCAGCTTAGTTCCGACGGATTCACCCCTCCACTTT.

This rearrangement joins TRBV6-5 to TRBJ2-7; 9 nucleotides line up with TRBD1. V trimming: 0 bases; J trimming: 2 bases; junction bases outside the gene matches: 11. The CDR3 extends over 18 amino acids. Germline CDR1 and CDR2: MNHEY and SVGAGI. The CDR3 sequence: CASSYSRQGGTITYEQYF. The CDR3 DNA reads TGTGCCAGCAGTTACTCACGACAGGGGGGGACTATCACCTACGAGCAGTACTTC.

This clonotype turned up a few times. The chain has TRBV7-2 and TRBJ2-5; TRBD2 agrees at 10 bases. The germline V gene has CDR1 SGHTA and CDR2 FQGNSA. The CDR3 consists of 16 residues. The junction had 8 bases not matched to a gene; V was cut back by 5 bases and J by 2 bases. CDR3: CASSPRGLAVQETQYF. DNA for the CDR3: TGTGCCAGCAGCCCTCGCGGACTAGCGGTACAAGAGACCCAGTACTTC.

The chain uses TRBV5-8 and TRBJ2-3; D possibly corresponds to TRBD1 (6 bases). V lost 4 bases and J lost 4, with 19 bases in between. The CDR3 totals 16 residues. Looked up from germline, CDR1 is SGHTS and CDR2 is YDEGEE. The CDR3 nucleotides read TGTGCCAGCAGCCCCGGGGACAATTACGACGCAGATACGCAGTATTTT. Protein sequence: CASSPGDNYDADTQYF.

This clonotype has a handful of counts. The rearrangement uses TRBV7-3 and TRBJ2-2, with a possible D match to TRBD2 (5 bases). CDR1 is SGHTA and CDR2 is FQGTGA in the germline V gene. The CDR3 contains 15 residues. Trimming stripped 2 bases from V and 6 bases from J, with 13 bases between. CDR3 coding DNA: TGTGCCAGCAGCTTAGGAGCGGTAATGGCCGGGGAGCTGTTTTTT. This translates into CASSLGAVMAGELFF. The full variable domain, with the rest looked up from reference TRBV7-3 and TRBJ2-2, is GAGVSQTPSNKVTEKGKYVELRCDPISGHTALYWYRQSLGQGPEFLIYFQGTGAADDSGLPNDRFFAVRPEGSVSTLKIQRTERGDSAVYLCASSLGAVMAGELFFGEGSRLTVL.